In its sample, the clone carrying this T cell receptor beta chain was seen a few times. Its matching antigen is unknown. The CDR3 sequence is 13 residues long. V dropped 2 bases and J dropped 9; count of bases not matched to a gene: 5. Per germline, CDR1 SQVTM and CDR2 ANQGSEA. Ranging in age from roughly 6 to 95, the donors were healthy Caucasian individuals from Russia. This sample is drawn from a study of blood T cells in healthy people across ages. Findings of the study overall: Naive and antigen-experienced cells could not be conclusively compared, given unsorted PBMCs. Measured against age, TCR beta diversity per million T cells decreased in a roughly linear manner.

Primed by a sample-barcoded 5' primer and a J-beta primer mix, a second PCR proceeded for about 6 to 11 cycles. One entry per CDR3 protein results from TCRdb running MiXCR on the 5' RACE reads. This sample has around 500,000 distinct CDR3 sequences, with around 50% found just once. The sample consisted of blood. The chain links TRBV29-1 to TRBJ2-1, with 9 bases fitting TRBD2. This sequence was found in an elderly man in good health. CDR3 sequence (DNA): TGCAGCGTTGAAAGCCAGCGGGGGGTTGAGCAGTTCTTC. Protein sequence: CSVESQRGVEQFF.